What follows describes a single T cell receptor beta chain. The sample is drawn from a study of blood T cell repertoires in COVID-19. The wider study: The United States, Italy and Spain provided the acute and convalescent COVID-19 samples. PBMCs, B-cell-depleted T cells, or T cells provided the cDNA or gDNA that made up the material.

Per the original methods: Amplifying reference gene primers gave estimates of nucleated cell counts. Assay: immunoSEQ multiplex PCR; the TCRdb copy retains only in-frame clones and omits some. The DNA gave D and trimming, while V, J and clone size come from that table. The repertoire holds some 250,000 clones, with 86% as singletons. This CDR3 has 14 residues. V dropped 6 bases and J dropped 5; count of bases not matched to a gene: 6. Germline V gene lookup returns CDR1 MNHEY and CDR2 SMNVEV (reference sequence). This TCR derives from a man aged 55 to 70 with acute or convalescent COVID-19. The V call is TRBV27, the J call TRBJ2-7, with TRBD2 matching over 11 bases. Material: peripheral blood. The CDR3 DNA sequence: TGTGCCAGCAGAAAACTAGCGGGAGTTCACGAGCAGTACTTC. It is translated as CASRKLAGVHEQYF.